This TCR beta chain was identified during a study of CD8+CD57+ T cells in acquired aplastic anemia. The CDR3 totals 14 residues. The V gene's germline CDR1 is SGHTA and CDR2 FQGNSA. Of note for this clonotype: The junction does not match germline at one end; this may be a read error.

The TCR beta profiling, which covered VDJ combination and CDR3 sequence, was carried out using genomic DNA as the template. TCRdb analysed the reads with MiXCR anew, one entry per CDR3 protein. The profile covers 400,000 to 450,000 distinct CDR3 sequences, with 65% to 80% appearing a single time and more than 3.5% taken by the ten largest. The origin of this receptor is a human donor in good health, serving as a control. This chain links TRBV7-2 with TRBJ2-7, with a weak D call TRBD1 (5 bases). Material for sequencing was sorted CD4+, CD8+, or CD8+CD57+ T cells (not recorded which) from PBMCs. This chain's CDR3 is CASSRRGSFMATHF. The CDR3 region has the DNA TGTGCCAGCAGCCGAAGGGGCAGCTTTATGGCTACACACTTC.